What follows is one T cell receptor (beta chain) and its context. The data stem from a study of Ad26.COV2.S vaccination and SARS-CoV-2 variants. Sequencing used immunoSEQ multiplex PCR; TCRdb keeps in-frame clones, though not all of them. The data contain some 330,000 clones, about 90% of them singletons. Indicated treatment: 19 received Ad26.COV2.S at low or high dose, single or two shots; several received placebo; per-sample allocation not given. All samples were drawn on day 63, counting from the first vaccine or placebo injection. This clonotype originated in a person between 18 and 65 years old who received the Ad26.COV2.S COVID-19 vaccine or a placebo. This sample comprised peripheral blood, obtained in a trial of Ad26.COV2.S vaccine versus placebo.

In DNA, the CDR3 is TGTGCCAGCAGTTCCGGGACTAGCGCCAGGGGGGAGCAGTACGTC. Protein product: CASSSGTSARGEQYV. This chain uses TRBV6-5 with TRBJ2-7, with TRBD2 matching over 10 bases. J lost 7 bases, V lost 4 bases, and 10 bases had no gene match. CDR1 and CDR2 (germline): MNHEY, SVGAGI. The CDR3 consists of 15 residues.